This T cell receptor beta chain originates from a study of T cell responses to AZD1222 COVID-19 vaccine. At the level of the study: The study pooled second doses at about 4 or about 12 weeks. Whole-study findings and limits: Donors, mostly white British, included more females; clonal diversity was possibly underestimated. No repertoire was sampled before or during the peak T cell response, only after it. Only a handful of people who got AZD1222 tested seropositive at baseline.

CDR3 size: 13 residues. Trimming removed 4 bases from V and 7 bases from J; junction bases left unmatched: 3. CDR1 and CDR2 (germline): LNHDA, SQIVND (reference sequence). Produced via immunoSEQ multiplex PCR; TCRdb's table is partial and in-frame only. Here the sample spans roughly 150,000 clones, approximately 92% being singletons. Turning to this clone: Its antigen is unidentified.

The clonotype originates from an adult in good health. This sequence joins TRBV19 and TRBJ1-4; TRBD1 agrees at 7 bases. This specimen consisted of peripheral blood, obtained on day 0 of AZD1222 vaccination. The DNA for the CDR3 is TGTGCCAGTAGTACCCAGGGGGGTGAAAAACTGTTTTTT. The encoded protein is CASSTQGGEKLFF.